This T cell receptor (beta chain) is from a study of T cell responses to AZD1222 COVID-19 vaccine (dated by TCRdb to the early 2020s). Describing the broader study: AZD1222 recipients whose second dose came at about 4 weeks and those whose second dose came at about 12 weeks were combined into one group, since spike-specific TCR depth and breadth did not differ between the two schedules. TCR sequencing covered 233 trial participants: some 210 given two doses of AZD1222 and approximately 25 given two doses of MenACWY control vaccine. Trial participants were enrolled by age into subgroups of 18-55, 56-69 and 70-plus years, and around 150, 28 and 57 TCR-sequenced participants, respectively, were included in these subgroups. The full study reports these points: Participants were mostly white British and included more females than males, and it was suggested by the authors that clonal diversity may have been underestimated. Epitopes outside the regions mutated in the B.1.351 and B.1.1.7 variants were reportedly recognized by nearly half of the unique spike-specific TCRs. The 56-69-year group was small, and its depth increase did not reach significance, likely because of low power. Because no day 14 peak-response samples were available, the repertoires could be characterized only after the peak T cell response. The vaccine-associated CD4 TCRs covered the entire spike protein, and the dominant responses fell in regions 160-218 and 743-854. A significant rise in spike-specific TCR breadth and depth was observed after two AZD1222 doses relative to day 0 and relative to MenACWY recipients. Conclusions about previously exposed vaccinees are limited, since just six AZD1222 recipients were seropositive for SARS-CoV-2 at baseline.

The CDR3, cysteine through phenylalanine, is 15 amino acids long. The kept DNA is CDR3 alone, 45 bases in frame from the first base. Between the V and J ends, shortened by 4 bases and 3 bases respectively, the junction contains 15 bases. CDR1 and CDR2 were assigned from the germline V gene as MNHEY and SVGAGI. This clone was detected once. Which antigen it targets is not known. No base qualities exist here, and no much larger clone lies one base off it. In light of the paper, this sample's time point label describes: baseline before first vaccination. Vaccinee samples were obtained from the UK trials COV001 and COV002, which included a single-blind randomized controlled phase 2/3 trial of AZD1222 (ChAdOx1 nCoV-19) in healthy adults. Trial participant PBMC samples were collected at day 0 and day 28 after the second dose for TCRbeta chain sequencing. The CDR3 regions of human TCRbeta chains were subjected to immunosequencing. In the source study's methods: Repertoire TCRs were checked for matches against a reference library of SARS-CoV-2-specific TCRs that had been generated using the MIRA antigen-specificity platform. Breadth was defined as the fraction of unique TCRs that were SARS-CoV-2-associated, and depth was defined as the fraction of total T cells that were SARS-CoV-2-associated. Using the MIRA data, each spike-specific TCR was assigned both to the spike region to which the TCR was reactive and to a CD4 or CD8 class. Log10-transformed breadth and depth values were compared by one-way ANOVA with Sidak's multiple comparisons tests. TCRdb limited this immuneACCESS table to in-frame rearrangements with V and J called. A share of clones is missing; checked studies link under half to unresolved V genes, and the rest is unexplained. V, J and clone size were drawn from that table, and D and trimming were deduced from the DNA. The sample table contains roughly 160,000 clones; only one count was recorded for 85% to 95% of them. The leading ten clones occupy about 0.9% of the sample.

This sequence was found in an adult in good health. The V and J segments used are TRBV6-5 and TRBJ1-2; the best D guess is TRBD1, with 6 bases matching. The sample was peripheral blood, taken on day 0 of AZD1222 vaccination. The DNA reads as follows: TGTGCCAGCAGTTTGTTTTACTCAGGGGACTATGGCTACACCTTC. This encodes CASSLFYSGDYGYTF.